Listed here is a single T cell receptor (beta chain). Its antigen is undetermined. Healthy bone marrow donors made up the donor group. The data stem from a study of cytomegalovirus exposure and HLA in healthy donors. Regarding the study as a whole: Reported performance of the classifier showed diagnosis of cytomegalovirus status with high specificity and sensitivity.

This CDR3 contains 16 residues. Germline V gene sequence: CDR1 MNHEY, CDR2 SMNVEV (reference sequence). Trimming pared 5 bases from V and 2 bases from J, leaving 19 bases between. The PCR ran on 60 Vbeta and 13 Jbeta primers. Clones were read by immunoSEQ multiplex PCR, and TCRdb kept only the in-frame ones, dropping some. Of 150,000 to 250,000 clones in the sample, approximately 79% are singletons; the top ten hold 4.4%. The sequence was collected from a woman in her 30s in good health and CMV-seropositive. Sequences were obtained from PBMCs. V is TRBV27 and J is TRBJ2-7; D might be TRBD2 (6 bases). The CDR3 sequence is CASSPRGRGNPYEQYF. The CDR3 DNA is TGTGCCAGCAGTCCGAGGGGACGCGGGAACCCCTACGAGCAGTACTTC.